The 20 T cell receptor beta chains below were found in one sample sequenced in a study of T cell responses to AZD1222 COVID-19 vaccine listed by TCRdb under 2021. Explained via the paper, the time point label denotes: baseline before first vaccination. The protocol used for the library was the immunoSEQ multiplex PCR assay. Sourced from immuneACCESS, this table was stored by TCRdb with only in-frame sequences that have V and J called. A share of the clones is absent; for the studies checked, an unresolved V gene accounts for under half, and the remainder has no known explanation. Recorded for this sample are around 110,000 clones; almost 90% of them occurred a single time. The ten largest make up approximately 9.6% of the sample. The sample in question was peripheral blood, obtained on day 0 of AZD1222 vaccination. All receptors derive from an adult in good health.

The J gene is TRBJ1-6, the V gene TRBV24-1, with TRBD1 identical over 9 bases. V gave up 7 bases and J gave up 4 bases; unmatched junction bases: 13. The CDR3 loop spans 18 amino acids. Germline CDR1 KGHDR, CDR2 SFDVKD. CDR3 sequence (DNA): TGTGCCACCAGCCGGGACAGGGAAAAATCGGCTTATAATTCACCCCTCCACTTT. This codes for CATSRDREKSAYNSPLHF.

DNA of the CDR3: TGTGCCAGCAGTGGGGGCAGTGCGGCTCTTAATGAAAAACTGTTTTTT. Its translation: CASSGGSAALNEKLFF. V is TRBV28 and J is TRBJ1-4; possibly TRBD1 for D (6 bases). CDR1 and CDR2 (germline): MDHEN, SYDVKM. V was cut by 5 bases and J by 4 bases, with 17 bases left in between. This CDR3 has 16 residues.

CDR3 region: CASSTAVTDAEAFF. Written as DNA, the CDR3 is TGTGCCAGCAGCACCGCGGTTACAGACGCTGAAGCTTTCTTT. This chain uses TRBV2 with TRBJ1-1; D remains unclear. The CDR3 contains 14 residues. Germline V gene lookup returns CDR1 SNHLY and CDR2 FYNNEI. V lost 6 bases and J 6 bases, leaving 17 bases between the germline ends.

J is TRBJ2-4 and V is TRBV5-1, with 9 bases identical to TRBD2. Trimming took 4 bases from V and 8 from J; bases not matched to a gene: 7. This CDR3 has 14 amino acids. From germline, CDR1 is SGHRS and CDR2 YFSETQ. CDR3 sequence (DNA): TGCGCCAGCAGCACAAGGACTAGCGAGGACATTCAGTACTTC. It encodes CASSTRTSEDIQYF.

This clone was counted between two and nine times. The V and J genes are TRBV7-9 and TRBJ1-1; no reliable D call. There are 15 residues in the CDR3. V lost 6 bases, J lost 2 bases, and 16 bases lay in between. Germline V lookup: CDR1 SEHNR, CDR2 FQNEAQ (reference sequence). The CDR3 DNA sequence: TGTGCCAGCAGACCTTTTCAGGAGATAAACACTGAAGCTTTCTTT. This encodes CASRPFQEINTEAFF.

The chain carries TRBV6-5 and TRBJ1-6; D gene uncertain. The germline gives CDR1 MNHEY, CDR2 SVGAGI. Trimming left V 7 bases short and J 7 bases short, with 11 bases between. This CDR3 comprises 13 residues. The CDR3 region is CASTQGWNSPLHF. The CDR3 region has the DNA TGTGCCAGCACCCAAGGCTGGAATTCACCCCTCCACTTT.

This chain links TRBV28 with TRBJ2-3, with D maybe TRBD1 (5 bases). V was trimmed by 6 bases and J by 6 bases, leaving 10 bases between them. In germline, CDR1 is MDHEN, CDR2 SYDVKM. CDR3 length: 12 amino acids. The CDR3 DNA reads TGTGCCAGCAGCAGGGCCTCGGATACGCAGTATTTT. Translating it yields CASSRASDTQYF.

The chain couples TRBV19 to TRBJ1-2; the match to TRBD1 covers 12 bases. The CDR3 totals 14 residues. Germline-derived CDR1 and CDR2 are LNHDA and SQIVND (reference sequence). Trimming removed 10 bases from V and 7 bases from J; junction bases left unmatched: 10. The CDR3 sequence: CAINSGTGGRGYTF. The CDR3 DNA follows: TGTGCCATAAATTCCGGGACAGGGGGCCGTGGCTACACCTTC.

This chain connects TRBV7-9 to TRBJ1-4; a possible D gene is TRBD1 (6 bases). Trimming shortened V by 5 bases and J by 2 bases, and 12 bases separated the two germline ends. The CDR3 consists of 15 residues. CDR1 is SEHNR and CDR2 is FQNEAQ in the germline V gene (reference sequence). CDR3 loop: CASSPQGATNEKLFF. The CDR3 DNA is TGTGCCAGCAGCCCACAGGGTGCGACTAATGAAAAACTGTTTTTT.

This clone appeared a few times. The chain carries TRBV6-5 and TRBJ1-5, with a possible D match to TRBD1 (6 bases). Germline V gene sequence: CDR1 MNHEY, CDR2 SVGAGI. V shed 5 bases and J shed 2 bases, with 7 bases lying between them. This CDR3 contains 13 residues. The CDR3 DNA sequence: TGTGCCAGCAGTCCAGGGGGCAATCAGCCCCAGCATTTT. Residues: CASSPGGNQPQHF.

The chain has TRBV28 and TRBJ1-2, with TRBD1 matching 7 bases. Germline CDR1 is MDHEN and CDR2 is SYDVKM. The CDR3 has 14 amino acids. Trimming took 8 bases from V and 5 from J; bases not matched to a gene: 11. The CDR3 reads CASREGTAKYGYTF. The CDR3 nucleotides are TGTGCCAGCCGCGAGGGGACAGCCAAGTATGGCTACACCTTC.

The CDR3 DNA follows: TGTGCCAGCAACAAGGGCGGGAGCGGCGCTCAAGAGACCCAGTACTTC. It translates to CASNKGGSGAQETQYF. This sequence joins TRBV9 and TRBJ2-5; 7 bases are a match to TRBD2. Germline lookup yields CDR1 SGDLS and CDR2 YYNGEE. Trimming at V came to 6 bases and at J to 2 bases, leaving 13 bases not matched to a gene. The CDR3 has 16 amino acids. The full variable domain, in which reference TRBV9 and TRBJ2-5 provide the parts outside the CDR3, is DSGVTQTPKHLITATGQRVTLRCSPRSGDLSVYWYQQSLDQGLQFLIQYYNGEERAKGNILERFSAQQFPDLHSELNLSSLELGDSALYFCASNKGGSGAQETQYFGPGTRLLVL.

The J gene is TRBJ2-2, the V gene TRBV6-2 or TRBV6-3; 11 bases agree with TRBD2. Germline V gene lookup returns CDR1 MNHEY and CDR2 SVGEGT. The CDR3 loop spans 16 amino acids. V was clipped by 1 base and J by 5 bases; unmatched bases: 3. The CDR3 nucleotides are TGTGCCAGCAGTTACTTACTAGCGGGAGATACCGGGGAGCTGTTTTTT. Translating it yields CASSYLLAGDTGELFF.

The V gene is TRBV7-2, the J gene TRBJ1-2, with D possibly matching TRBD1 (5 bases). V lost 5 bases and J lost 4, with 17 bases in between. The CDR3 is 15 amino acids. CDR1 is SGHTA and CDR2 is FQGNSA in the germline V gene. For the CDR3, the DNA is TGTGCCAGCAGCCCGAGGGGACTTAGAGGCTATGGCTACACCTTC. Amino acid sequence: CASSPRGLRGYGYTF. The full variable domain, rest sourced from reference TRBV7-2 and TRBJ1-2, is GAGVSQSPSNKVTEKGKDVELRCDPISGHTALYWYRQSLGQGLEFLIYFQGNSAPDKSGLPSDRFSAERTGGSVSTLTIQRTQQEDSAVYLCASSPRGLRGYGYTFGSGTRLTVV.

Here the CDR3 reads CASSEGVRTIYF. CDR3 nucleotides: TGTGCCAGCAGTGAGGGGGTCCGCACCATATATTTT. This chain connects TRBV6-1 to TRBJ1-3; D is possibly TRBD1 (5 bases). The CDR3 runs 12 residues. Per the germline V gene, CDR1 is MNHNS and CDR2 is SASEGT. The V end was cut by 3 bases, the J end by 9 bases, with 9 bases between.

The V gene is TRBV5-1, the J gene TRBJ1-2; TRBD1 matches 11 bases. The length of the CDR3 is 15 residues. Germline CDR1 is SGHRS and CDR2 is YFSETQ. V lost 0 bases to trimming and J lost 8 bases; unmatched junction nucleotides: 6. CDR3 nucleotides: TGCGCCAGCAGCTTGGCCCCTCGGGACAGGGGGGGCTACACCTTC. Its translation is CASSLAPRDRGGYTF.

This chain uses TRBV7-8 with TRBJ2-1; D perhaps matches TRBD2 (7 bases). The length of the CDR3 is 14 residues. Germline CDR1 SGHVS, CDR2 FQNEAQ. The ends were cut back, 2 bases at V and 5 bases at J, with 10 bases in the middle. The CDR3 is CASSLSGGHNEQFF. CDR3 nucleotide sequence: TGTGCCAGCAGCTTATCGGGGGGCCACAATGAGCAGTTCTTC.

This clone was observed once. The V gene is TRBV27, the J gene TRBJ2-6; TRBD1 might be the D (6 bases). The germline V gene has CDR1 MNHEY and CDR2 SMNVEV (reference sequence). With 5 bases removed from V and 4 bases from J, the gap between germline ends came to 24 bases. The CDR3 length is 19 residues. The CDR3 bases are TGTGCCAGCAGTCTACGCATCGGGACCTCACAGGGCGGGGCCAACGTCCTGACTTTC. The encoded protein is CASSLRIGTSQGGANVLTF.

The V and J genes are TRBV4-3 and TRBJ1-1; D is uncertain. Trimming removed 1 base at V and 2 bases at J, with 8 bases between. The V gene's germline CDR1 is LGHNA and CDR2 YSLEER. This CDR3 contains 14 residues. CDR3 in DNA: TGCGCCAGCAGCCAAGTAGGAGCCAACACTGAAGCTTTCTTT. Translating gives CASSQVGANTEAFF.

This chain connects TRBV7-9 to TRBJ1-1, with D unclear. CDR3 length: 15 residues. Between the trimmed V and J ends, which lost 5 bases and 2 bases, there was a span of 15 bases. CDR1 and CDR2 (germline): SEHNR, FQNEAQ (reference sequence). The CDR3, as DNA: TGTGCCAGCAGCGTCCTCGAGGGAACCAACACTGAAGCTTTCTTT. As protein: CASSVLEGTNTEAFF.